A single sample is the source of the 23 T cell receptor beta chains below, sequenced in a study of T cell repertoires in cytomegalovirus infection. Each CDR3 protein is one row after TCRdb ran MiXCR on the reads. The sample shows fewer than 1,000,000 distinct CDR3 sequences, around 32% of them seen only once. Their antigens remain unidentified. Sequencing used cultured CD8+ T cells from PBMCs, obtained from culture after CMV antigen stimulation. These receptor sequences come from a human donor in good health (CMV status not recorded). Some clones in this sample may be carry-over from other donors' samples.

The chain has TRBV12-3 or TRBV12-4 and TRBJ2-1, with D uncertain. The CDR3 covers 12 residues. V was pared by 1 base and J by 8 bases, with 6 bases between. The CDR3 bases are TGTGCCAGCAGTTTAGAGTTGGATGAGCAGTTCTTC. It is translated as CASSLELDEQFF.

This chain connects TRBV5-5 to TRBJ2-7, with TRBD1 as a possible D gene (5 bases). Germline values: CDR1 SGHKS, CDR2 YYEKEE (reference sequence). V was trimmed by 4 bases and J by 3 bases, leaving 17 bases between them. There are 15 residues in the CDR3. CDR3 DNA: TGTGCCAGCAGCCAAAGGACCCTCAGGGACTACGAGCAGTACGTC. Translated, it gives CASSQRTLRDYEQYV.

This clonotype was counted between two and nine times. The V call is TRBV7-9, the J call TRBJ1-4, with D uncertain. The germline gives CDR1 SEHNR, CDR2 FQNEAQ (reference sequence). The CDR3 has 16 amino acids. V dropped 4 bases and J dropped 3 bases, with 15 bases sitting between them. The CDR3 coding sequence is TGTGCCAGCAGCTCAAGGCTGGAGAGTGCTAATGAAAAACTGTTTTTT. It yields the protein CASSSRLESANEKLFF.

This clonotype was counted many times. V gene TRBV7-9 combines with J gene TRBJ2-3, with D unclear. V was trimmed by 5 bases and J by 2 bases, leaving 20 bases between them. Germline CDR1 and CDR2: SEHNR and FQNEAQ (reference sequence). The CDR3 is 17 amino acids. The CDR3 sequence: CASSPFLVAASTDTQYF. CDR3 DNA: TGTGCCAGCAGCCCCTTTCTTGTGGCGGCCTCCACAGATACGCAGTATTTT.

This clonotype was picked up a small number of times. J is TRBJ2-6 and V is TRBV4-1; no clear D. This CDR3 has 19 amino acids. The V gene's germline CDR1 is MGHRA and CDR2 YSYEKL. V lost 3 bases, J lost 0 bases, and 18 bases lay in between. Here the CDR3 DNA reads TGCGCCAGCAGCCAGTCTAAGGACCGATGGAGCTCTGGGGCCAACGTCCTGACTTTC. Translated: CASSQSKDRWSSGANVLTF.

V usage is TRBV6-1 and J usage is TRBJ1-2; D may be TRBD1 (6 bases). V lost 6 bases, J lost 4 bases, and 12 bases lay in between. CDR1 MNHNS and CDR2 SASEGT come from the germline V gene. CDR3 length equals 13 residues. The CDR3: CASSGGVGYGYTF. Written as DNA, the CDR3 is TGTGCCAGCAGCGGGGGCGTCGGCTATGGCTACACCTTC.

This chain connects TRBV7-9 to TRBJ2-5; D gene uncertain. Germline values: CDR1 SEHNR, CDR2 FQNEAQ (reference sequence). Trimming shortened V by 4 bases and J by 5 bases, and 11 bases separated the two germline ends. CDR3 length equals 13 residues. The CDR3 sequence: CASSSQASETQYF. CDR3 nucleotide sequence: TGTGCCAGCAGCTCCCAAGCGTCTGAGACCCAGTACTTC.

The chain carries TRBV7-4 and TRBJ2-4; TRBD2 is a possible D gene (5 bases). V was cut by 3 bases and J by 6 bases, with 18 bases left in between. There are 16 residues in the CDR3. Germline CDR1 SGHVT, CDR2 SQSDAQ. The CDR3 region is CASSFIIGESGNIQYF. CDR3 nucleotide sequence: TGTGCCAGCAGCTTCATCATCGGGGAGTCAGGAAACATTCAGTACTTC.

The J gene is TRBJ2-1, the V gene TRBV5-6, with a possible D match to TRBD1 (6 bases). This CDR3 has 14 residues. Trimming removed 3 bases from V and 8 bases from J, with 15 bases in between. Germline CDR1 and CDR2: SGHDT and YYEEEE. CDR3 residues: CASSSDSTRDEQFF. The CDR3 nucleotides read TGTGCCAGCAGCTCGGACAGTACGAGGGATGAGCAGTTCTTC.

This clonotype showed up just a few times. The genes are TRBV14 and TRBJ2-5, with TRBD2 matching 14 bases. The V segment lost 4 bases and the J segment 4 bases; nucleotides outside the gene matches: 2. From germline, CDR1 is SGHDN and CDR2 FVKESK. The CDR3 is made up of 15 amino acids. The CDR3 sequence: CASSLGTSGGETQYF. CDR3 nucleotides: TGTGCCAGCAGCCTCGGGACTAGCGGGGGAGAGACCCAGTACTTC.

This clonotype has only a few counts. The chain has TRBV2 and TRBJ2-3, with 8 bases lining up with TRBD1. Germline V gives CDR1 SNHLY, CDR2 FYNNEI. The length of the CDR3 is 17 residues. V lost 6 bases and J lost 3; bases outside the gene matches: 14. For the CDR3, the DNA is TGTGCCAGCAGAGGATTCTACGACAGGGGTAGGACAGATACGCAGTATTTT. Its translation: CASRGFYDRGRTDTQYF. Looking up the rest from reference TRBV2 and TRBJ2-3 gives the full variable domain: EPEVTQTPSHQVTQMGQEVILRCVPISNHLYFYWYRQILGQKVEFLVSFYNNEISEKSEIFDDQFSVERPDGSNFTLKIRSTKLEDSAMYFCASRGFYDRGRTDTQYFGPGTRLTVL.

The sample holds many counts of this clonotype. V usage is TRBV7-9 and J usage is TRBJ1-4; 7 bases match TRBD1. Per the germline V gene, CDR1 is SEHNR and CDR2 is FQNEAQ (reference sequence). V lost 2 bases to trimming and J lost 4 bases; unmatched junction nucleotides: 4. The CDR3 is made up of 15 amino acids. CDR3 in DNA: TGTGCCAGCAGCTTACTGACAGGGAGTAATGAAAAACTGTTTTTT. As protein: CASSLLTGSNEKLFF.

DNA of the CDR3: TGTGCCAGCAGCTTTGGGGTAAGCCCGGGTGAAGCTTTCTTT. Protein product: CASSFGVSPGEAFF. The rearrangement uses TRBV11-1 and TRBJ1-1; the D is unclear. This CDR3 spans 14 amino acids. Germline-derived CDR1 and CDR2 are SGHAT and FQDESV (reference sequence). Deletions cut 3 bases from V and 7 bases from J, with 15 bases between.

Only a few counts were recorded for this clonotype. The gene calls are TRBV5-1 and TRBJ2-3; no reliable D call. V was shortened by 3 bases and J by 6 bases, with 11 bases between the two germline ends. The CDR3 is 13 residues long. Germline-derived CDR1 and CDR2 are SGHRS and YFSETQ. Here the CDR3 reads CASSSSIADTQYF. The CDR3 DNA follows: TGCGCCAGCAGCTCGTCGATCGCCGATACGCAGTATTTT.

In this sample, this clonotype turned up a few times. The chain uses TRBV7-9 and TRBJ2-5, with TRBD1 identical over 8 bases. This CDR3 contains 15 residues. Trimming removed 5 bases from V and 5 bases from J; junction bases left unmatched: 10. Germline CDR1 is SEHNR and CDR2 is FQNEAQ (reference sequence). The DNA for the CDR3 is TGTGCCAGCAGCGGTCCGGGACAGGATGGGGAGACCCAGTACTTC. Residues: CASSGPGQDGETQYF.

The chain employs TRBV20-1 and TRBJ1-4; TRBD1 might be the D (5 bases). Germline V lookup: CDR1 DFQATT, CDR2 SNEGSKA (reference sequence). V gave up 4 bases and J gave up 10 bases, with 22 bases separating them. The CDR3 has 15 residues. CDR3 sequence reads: CSANHRTAGGGKLFF. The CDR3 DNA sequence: TGCAGTGCTAATCACAGGACCGCCGGGGGGGGAAAACTGTTTTTT.

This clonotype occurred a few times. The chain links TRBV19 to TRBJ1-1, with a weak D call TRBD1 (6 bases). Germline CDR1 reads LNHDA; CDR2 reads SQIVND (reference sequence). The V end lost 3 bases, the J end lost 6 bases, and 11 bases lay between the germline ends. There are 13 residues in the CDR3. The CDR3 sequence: CASSISGGSEAFF. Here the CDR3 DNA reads TGTGCCAGTAGTATTTCGGGGGGCTCTGAAGCTTTCTTT.

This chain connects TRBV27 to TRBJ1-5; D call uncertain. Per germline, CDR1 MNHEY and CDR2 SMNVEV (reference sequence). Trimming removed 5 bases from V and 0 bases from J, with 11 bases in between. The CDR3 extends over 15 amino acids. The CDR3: CASSVRPYSNQPQHF. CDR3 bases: TGTGCCAGCAGTGTCAGGCCGTATAGCAATCAGCCCCAGCATTTT.

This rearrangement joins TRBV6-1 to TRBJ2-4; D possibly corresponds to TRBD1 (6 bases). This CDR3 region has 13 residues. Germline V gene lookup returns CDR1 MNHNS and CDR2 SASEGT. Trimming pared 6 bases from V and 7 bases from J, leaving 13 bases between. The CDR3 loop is CASRAGERNIQYF. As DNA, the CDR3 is TGTGCCAGCAGGGCAGGGGAAAGGAACATTCAGTACTTC.

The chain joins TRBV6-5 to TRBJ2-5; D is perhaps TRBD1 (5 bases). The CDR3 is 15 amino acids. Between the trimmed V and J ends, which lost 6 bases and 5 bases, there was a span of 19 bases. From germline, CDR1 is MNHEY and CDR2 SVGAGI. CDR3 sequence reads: CASSIAGTKGETQYF. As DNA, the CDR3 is TGTGCCAGCAGCATAGCAGGAACCAAGGGGGAGACCCAGTACTTC.

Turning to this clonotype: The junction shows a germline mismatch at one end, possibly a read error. CDR3 amino acids: CVSSLFGWTGATSSYNEQFF. CDR3 nucleotides: TGCGTCAGCAGCTTGTTTGGCTGGACAGGGGCAACAAGCTCCTACAATGAGCAGTTCTTC. The V and J genes are TRBV5-1 and TRBJ2-1; 9 bases fit TRBD1. This CDR3 spans 20 amino acids. CDR1 is SGHRS and CDR2 is YFSETQ in the germline V gene.

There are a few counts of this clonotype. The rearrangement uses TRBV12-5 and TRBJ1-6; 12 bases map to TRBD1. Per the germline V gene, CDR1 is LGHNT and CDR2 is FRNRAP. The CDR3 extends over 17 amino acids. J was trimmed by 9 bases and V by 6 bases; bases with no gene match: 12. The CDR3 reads CASGPAGDRGLSSPLHF. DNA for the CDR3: TGTGCTAGTGGCCCTGCAGGGGACAGGGGGCTAAGTTCACCCCTCCACTTT.

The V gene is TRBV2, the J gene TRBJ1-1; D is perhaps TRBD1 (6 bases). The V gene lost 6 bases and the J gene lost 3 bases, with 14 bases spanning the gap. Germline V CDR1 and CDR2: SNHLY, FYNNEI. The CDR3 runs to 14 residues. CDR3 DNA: TGTGCCAGCAGCCTACCAGGGGCGGACACTGAAGCTTTCTTT. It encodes CASSLPGADTEAFF.